These T cell receptor beta chains were read from a single sample in a study of blood T cell repertoires in COVID-19. Measured with immunoSEQ multiplex PCR; TCRdb has only the in-frame clones, and not every one. The repertoire has roughly 180,000 clones, 80% to 85% of them found once; the top ten carry 13%. Sequencing used PBMCs or T cells enriched from blood (not recorded which). All receptors derive from a woman in her sixties or seventies who had recovered from COVID-19. The CDR3 runs from the conserved cysteine through the conserved F or W. The order of the fields is CDR3 length, clone size, J gene, D gene, V gene, CDR3 protein, CDR3 DNA. A D gene is named only where the DNA matches it firmly. Size is stated for part of the rows, as once, few or many counts, or as a class when the clone is expanded.

>15|-|TRBJ2-3|TRBD2|TRBV29-1
CSVDMGLAGVDTQYF
TGCAGCGTTGATATGGGACTAGCGGGAGTTGATACGCAGTATTTT
>15|few|TRBJ2-2|-|TRBV6-5
CASSYPGWRPGELFF
TGTGCCAGCAGTTACCCCGGTTGGAGGCCCGGGGAGCTGTTTTTT
>13|-|TRBJ2-7|-|TRBV18
CASSPLVDSEQYF
TGTGCCAGCTCACCCCTCGTGGACTCCGAGCAGTACTTC
>14|-|TRBJ2-3|-|TRBV5-6
CASRRTSGTDTQYF
TGTGCCAGCAGGCGGACCAGCGGTACAGATACGCAGTATTTT
>16|-|TRBJ1-2|-|TRBV5-1
CASSQTGGRDFYGYTF
TGCGCCAGCAGCCAAACGGGGGGACGGGATTTCTATGGCTACACCTTC
>16|-|TRBJ2-3|-|TRBV5-1
CASRTGTLARGDTQYF
TGCGCCAGCAGGACCGGGACTCTGGCACGCGGAGATACGCAGTATTTT
>12|few|TRBJ1-2|-|TRBV6-5
CASSYSRDSYTF
TGTGCCAGCAGTTATTCCCGGGACAGCTACACCTTC
>13|-|TRBJ1-1|-|TRBV10-1
CASSVSGNTEAFF
TGCGCCAGCAGTGTATCGGGAAACACTGAAGCTTTCTTT
>12|-|TRBJ1-1|TRBD1|TRBV29-1
CSATRGPAEAFF
TGCAGCGCAACCAGGGGGCCGGCTGAAGCTTTCTTT
>14|-|TRBJ1-5|TRBD1|TRBV2
CASSLDRAQQPQHF
TGTGCCAGCAGTCTGGACAGGGCACAACAGCCCCAGCATTTT
>14|-|TRBJ1-5|-|TRBV29-1
CSVFRRDSNQPQHF
TGCAGCGTTTTTCGCCGAGATAGCAATCAGCCCCAGCATTTT
>13|-|TRBJ1-1|-|TRBV11-3
CASSLQFDTEAFF
TGTGCCAGCAGTTTACAGTTTGACACTGAAGCTTTCTTT
>13|-|TRBJ1-2|-|TRBV6-5
CASKDSDLYGYTF
TGTGCCAGCAAGGACAGCGACCTTTATGGCTACACCTTC
>14|-|TRBJ2-4|-|TRBV27
CASSLNIAENIQYF
TGTGCCAGCAGTTTGAACATTGCCGAAAACATTCAGTACTTC
>12|-|TRBJ2-1|TRBD2|TRBV18
CASSPLAGEQFF
TGTGCCAGCTCACCCTTAGCGGGGGAGCAGTTCTTC
>15|-|TRBJ1-1|TRBD1|TRBV3-1/TRBV3-2
CASSRGTGMNTEAFF
TGTGCCAGCAGCCGAGGGACAGGAATGAACACTGAAGCTTTCTTT
>15|once|TRBJ2-2|-|TRBV2
CASSWLTGSTGELFF
TGTGCCAGCAGTTGGCTGACAGGTTCCACCGGGGAGCTGTTTTTT
>15|-|TRBJ2-7|-|TRBV7-9
CASSPRGPGTYEQYF
TGTGCCAGCAGCCCCCGAGGTCCCGGAACCTACGAGCAGTACTTC
>16|-|TRBJ2-1|TRBD2|TRBV18
CASSPVLAGGPGLEFF
TGTGCCAGCTCACCGGTCCTGGCGGGAGGGCCGGGTTTAGAGTTCTTC
>17|-|TRBJ1-6|-|TRBV4-2
CASSLGDRGGYNSPLHF
TGTGCCAGCTCCCTTGGCGACCGAGGGGGATATAATTCACCCCTCCACTTT
>13|-|TRBJ2-5|-|TRBV15
CATSRVVAETQYF
TGTGCCACCAGCAGAGTGGTGGCTGAGACCCAGTACTTC
>14|-|TRBJ2-5|-|TRBV5-1
CASSPTGGWETQYF
TGCGCCAGCAGCCCGACTGGGGGGTGGGAGACCCAGTACTTC
>15|-|TRBJ1-1|-|TRBV4-1
CASSQEGWGDTEAFF
TGCGCCAGCAGCCAAGAGGGGTGGGGGGACACTGAAGCTTTCTTT
>16|-|TRBJ1-2|TRBD1|TRBV4-2
CASSSLVGTETYGYTF
TGTGCCAGCAGCTCACTCGTGGGGACAGAGACATATGGCTACACCTTC
>15|-|TRBJ1-1|-|TRBV6-5
CASSYTRMVSTEAFF
TGTGCCAGCAGTTACACCAGGATGGTTAGCACTGAAGCTTTCTTT
>16|-|TRBJ2-4|-|TRBV23-1
CASMPGMLLVKNIQYF
TGCGCCAGCATGCCCGGTATGCTTCTGGTCAAAAACATTCAGTACTTC
>15|-|TRBJ1-4|-|TRBV24-1
CATSEGESHREKLFF
TGTGCCACCAGTGAAGGGGAAAGTCATCGGGAAAAACTGTTTTTT
>13|-|TRBJ2-7|TRBD1|TRBV28
CASSAQGAYEQYF
TGTGCCAGCAGTGCCCAGGGGGCCTACGAGCAGTACTTC
>15|-|TRBJ1-3|-|TRBV3-1/TRBV3-2
CASSQDGLLGNTIYF
TGTGCCAGCAGCCAAGATGGGCTCCTTGGAAACACCATATATTTT
>13|-|TRBJ1-2|-|TRBV28
CASSLSGVYGYTF
TGTGCCAGCAGTTTGTCAGGGGTCTATGGCTACACCTTC
>13|-|TRBJ1-1|-|TRBV5-5
CASSAAGGVEAFF
TGTGCCAGCAGCGCCGCCGGGGGGGTTGAAGCTTTCTTT
>12|few|TRBJ1-1|-|TRBV19
CASSIQGTEAFF
TGTGCCAGTAGTATCCAGGGGACTGAAGCTTTCTTT
>15|-|TRBJ2-1|TRBD2|TRBV5-1
CASSLGPAGVNEQFF
TGCGCCAGCAGCTTGGGGCCGGCGGGGGTAAATGAGCAGTTCTTC
>16|-|TRBJ2-5|TRBD1|TRBV3-1/TRBV3-2
CASSQDWNRGVETQYF
TGTGCCAGCAGCCAAGATTGGAACAGGGGAGTAGAGACCCAGTACTTC
>13|-|TRBJ1-1|TRBD1|TRBV5-6
CASSPGTDTEAFF
TGTGCCAGCAGCCCGGGGACAGACACTGAAGCTTTCTTT
>15|-|TRBJ2-5|-|TRBV7-3
CASSPRGSGPGTQYF
TGTGCCAGCAGCCCTAGGGGGAGCGGTCCCGGGACCCAGTACTTC
>11|-|TRBJ2-7|-|TRBV28
CAGGGRYEQYF
TGTGCCGGCGGGGGCCGCTACGAGCAGTACTTC
>16|-|TRBJ1-6|-|TRBV6-1
CASSEVGAAYNSPLHF
TGTGCCAGCAGTGAAGTGGGGGCAGCCTATAATTCACCCCTCCACTTT
>14|-|TRBJ2-1|TRBD1|TRBV5-1
CASGRGPVGFEQFF
TGCGCCAGCGGTAGGGGGCCCGTCGGGTTCGAGCAGTTCTTC
>14|-|TRBJ2-7|TRBD2|TRBV4-2
CASSQDSGIREQYF
TGTGCCAGCAGCCAAGATAGCGGGATTCGCGAGCAGTACTTC
>14|-|TRBJ1-1|-|TRBV28
CASSSGGSVTEAFF
TGTGCCAGCAGTTCGGGAGGGAGTGTCACTGAAGCTTTCTTT
>11|-|TRBJ1-2|-|TRBV3-1/TRBV3-2
CASSPGLGYTF
TGTGCCAGCAGCCCGGGGTTAGGCTACACCTTC